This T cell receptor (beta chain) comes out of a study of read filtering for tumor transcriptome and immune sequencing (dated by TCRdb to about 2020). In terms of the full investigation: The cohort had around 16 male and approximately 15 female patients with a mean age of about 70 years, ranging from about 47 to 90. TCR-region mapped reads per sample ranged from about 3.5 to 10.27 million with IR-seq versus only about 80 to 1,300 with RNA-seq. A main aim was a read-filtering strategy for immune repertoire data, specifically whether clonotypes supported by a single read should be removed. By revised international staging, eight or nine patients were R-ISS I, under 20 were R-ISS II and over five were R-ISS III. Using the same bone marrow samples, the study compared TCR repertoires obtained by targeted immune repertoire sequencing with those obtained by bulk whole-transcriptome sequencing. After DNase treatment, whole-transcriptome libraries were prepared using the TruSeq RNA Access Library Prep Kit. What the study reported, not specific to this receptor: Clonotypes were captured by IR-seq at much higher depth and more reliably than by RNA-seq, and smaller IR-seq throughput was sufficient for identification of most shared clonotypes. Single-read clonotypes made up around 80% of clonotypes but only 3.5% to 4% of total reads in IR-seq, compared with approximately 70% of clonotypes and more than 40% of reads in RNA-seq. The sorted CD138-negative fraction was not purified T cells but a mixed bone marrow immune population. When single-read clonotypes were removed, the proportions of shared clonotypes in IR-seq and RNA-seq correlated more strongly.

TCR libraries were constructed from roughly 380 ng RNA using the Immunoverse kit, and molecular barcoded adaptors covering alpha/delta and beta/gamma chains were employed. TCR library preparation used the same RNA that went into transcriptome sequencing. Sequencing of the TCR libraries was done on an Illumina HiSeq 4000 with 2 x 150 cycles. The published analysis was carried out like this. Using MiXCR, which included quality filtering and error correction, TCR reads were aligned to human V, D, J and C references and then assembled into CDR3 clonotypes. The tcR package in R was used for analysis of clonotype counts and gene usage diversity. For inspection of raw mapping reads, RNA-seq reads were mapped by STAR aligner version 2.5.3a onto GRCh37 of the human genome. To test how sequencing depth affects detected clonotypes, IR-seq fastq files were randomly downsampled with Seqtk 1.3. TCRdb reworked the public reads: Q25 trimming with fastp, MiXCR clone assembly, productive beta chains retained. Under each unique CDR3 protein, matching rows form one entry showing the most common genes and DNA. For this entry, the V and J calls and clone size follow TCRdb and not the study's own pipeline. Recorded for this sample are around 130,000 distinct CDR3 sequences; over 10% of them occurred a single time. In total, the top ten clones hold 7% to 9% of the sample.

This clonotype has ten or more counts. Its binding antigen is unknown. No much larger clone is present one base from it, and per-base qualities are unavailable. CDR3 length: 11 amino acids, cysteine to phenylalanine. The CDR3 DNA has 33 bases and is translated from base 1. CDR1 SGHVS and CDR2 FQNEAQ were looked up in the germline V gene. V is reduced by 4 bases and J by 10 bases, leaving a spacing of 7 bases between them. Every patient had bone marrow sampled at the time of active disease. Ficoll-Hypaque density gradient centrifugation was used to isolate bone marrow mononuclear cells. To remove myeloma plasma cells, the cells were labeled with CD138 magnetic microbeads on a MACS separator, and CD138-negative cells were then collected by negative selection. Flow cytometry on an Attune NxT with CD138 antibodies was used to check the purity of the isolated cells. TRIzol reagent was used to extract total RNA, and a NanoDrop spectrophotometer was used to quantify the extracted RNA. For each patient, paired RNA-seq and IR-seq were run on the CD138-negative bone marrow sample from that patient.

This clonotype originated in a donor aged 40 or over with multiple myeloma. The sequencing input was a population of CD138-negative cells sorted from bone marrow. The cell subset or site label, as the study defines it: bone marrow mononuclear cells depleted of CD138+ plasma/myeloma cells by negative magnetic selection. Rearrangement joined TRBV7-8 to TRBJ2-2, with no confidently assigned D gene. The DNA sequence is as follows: TGTGCCAGCAGCTCGTCTGAGGAGCTGTTTTTT. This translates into CASSSSEELFF.